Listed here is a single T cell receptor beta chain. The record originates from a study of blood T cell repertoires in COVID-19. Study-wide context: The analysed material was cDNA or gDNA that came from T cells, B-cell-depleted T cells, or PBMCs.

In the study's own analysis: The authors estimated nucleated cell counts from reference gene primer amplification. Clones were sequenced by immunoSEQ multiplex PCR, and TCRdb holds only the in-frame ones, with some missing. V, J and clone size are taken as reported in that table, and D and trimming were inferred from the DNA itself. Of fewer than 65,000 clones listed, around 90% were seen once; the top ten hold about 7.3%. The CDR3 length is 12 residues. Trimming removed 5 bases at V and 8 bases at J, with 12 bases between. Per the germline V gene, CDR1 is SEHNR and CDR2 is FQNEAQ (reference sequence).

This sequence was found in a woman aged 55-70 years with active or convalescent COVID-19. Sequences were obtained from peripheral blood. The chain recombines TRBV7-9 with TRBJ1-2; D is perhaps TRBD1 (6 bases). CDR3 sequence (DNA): TGTGCCAGCAGCCCGGGACAACTCGGCTACACCTTC. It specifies CASSPGQLGYTF.